This T cell receptor beta chain came from a study of OX40 agonist ivuxolimab in advanced cancers. Overall study context: Enrollees could have had prior anti-PD-1, anti-PD-L1 or anti-CTLA-4 therapy, which under 50% had received.

Here immunoSEQ multiplex PCR was the method, and the copy in TCRdb shows in-frame clones only, minus some. This table has approximately 12,000 clones, about 83% appearing once. Patients with a history of autoimmune disease or on systemic immunosuppression were excluded. The germline V gene has CDR1 SGHTA and CDR2 FQGTGA. V dropped 5 bases and J dropped 0; count of bases not matched to a gene: 3. This CDR3 region has 14 residues. The TCR originated in an adult with an advanced solid tumor such as melanoma, head and neck, liver or kidney cancer. This chain joins TRBV7-3 and TRBJ1-1; TRBD1 aligns across 7 bases. The sample in question was CD4+ or CD8+ T cells sorted from blood, obtained in a trial of the OX40 agonist ivuxolimab. CDR3 nucleotides: TGTGCCAGCAGCAAGGGACAGATGAACACTGAAGCTTTCTTT. Translating it yields CASSKGQMNTEAFF. Supplemented by reference TRBV7-3 and TRBJ1-1, the full variable domain reads GAGVSQTPSNKVTEKGKYVELRCDPISGHTALYWYRQSLGQGPEFLIYFQGTGAADDSGLPNDRFFAVRPEGSVSTLKIQRTERGDSAVYLCASSKGQMNTEAFFGQGTRLTVV.